These 25 T cell receptor beta chains were all obtained from the same sample, sequenced in a study of molecular identifiers for immune sequencing clone quantification. TCRdb ran MiXCR on the PCR reads and lists one entry per CDR3 protein. This sample has about 640,000 distinct CDR3 sequences, with nearly 20% found just once. The specimen was naive CD8+ T cells from blood, with Jurkat cell RNA spiked in. Subset described: FACS-sorted CD8+CD4-CCR7+CD45RA+ naive T cells. The receptors were gathered from a human donor in good health. Some libraries in this study had Jurkat cell RNA spiked in.

A note on this clonotype: A much larger clone differs from this one at a single base, so this may be a read error. The chain recombines TRBV25-1 with TRBJ2-1; TRBD1 matches at 9 bases. The germline V gene encodes CDR1 MGHDK and CDR2 SYGVNS. Unmatched junction bases numbered 4, after V lost 4 bases and J lost 3 bases. The length of the CDR3 is 15 residues. The CDR3 spells CASSVGDRVYNEQFF. The DNA of the CDR3 is TGTGCCAGCAGTGTCGGGGACAGGGTCTACAATGAGCAGTTCTTC.

This clonotype was observed at least ten times. The genes are TRBV28 and TRBJ1-6; possible D gene TRBD1, 6 bases. The CDR3 sequence is 15 residues long. V was clipped by 7 bases and J by 9 bases, with 19 bases between them. Germline V gene sequence: CDR1 MDHEN, CDR2 SYDVKM. CDR3 protein: CASTLRGGAFSPLHF. DNA for the CDR3: TGTGCCAGCACCCTTAGGGGGGGCGCGTTTTCACCCCTCCACTTT. The full variable domain, with the rest looked up from reference TRBV28 and TRBJ1-6, is DVKVTQSSRYLVKRTGEKVFLECVQDMDHENMFWYRQDPGLGLRLIYFSYDVKMKEKGDIPEGYSVSREKKERFSLILESASTNQTSMYLCASTLRGGAFSPLHFGNGTRLTVT.

The chain is built from TRBV28 and TRBJ2-2, with TRBD1 matching 7 bases. The CDR3 covers 14 residues. The germline gives CDR1 MDHEN, CDR2 SYDVKM. The V and J ends lost 5 bases and 6 bases, in that order; junction bases with no gene match: 6. The CDR3 nucleotides read TGTGCCAGCAGTGACAGGGTTTCGCCCGGGGAGCTGTTTTTT. Protein sequence: CASSDRVSPGELFF.

This clonotype came up many times. The V and J genes are TRBV28 and TRBJ2-7; D unclear. CDR1 is MDHEN and CDR2 is SYDVKM in the germline V gene. The V gene lost 3 bases and the J gene lost 2 bases, with 8 bases spanning the gap. The CDR3 consists of 13 residues. CDR3 region: CASSFNLAYEQYF. The CDR3 coding sequence is TGTGCCAGCAGTTTCAACCTTGCCTACGAGCAGTACTTC. Combining the CDR3 with reference TRBV28 and TRBJ2-7 gives the whole variable domain DVKVTQSSRYLVKRTGEKVFLECVQDMDHENMFWYRQDPGLGLRLIYFSYDVKMKEKGDIPEGYSVSREKKERFSLILESASTNQTSMYLCASSFNLAYEQYFGPGTRLTVT.

This clonotype was detected ten times or more. The chain is built from TRBV18 and TRBJ1-1; TRBD1 might be the D (6 bases). This CDR3 spans 13 amino acids. Deletions cut 6 bases from V and 7 bases from J, with 15 bases between. Germline V gene sequence: CDR1 KGHSH, CDR2 LQKENI. CDR3 nucleotide sequence: TGTGCCAGCTCCCTCGTAGGGGGGAGTGAAGCTTTCTTT. It is translated as CASSLVGGSEAFF.

The table lists this clonotype with a few counts. The V gene is TRBV19, the J gene TRBJ2-5; D assignment may be TRBD1 or TRBD2 (5 bases each). The length of the CDR3 is 13 residues. CDR1 and CDR2 (germline): LNHDA, SQIVND (reference sequence). Deletions cut 0 bases from V and 4 bases from J, with 6 bases between. CDR3 sequence: CASSIDGGETQYF. The CDR3 region has the DNA TGTGCCAGTAGTATAGATGGGGGAGAGACCCAGTACTTC.

This clonotype occurred many times. The J gene is TRBJ1-6, the V gene TRBV4-1; TRBD1 matches at 9 bases. With V trimmed by 0 bases and J by 8 bases, 20 bases remained unmatched. This CDR3 has 21 amino acids. CDR1 MGHRA and CDR2 YSYEKL come from the germline V gene. DNA of the CDR3: TGCGCCAGCAGCCAAGATCCTTGGACAGGGGAGTCCCCGGACGTTCATTCACCCCTCCACTTT. Its translation is CASSQDPWTGESPDVHSPLHF.

This clonotype has ten or more counts. The chain uses TRBV5-5 and TRBJ1-2, with TRBD1 identical over 8 bases. This CDR3 spans 14 amino acids. Trimming at V came to 1 base and at J to 3 bases, leaving 2 bases not matched to a gene. Germline CDR1 is SGHKS and CDR2 is YYEKEE (reference sequence). The CDR3 DNA sequence: TGTGCCAGCAGCTTGTCAGGGGGCGACTATGGCTACACCTTC. Translation gives CASSLSGGDYGYTF. The complete variable domain, with remaining parts taken from reference TRBV5-5 and TRBJ1-2, reads DAGVTQSPTHLIKTRGQQVTLRCSPISGHKSVSWYQQVLGQGPQFIFQYYEKEERGRGNFPDRFSARQFPNYSSELNVNALLLGDSALYLCASSLSGGDYGYTFGSGTRLTVV.

The chain combines TRBV10-3 with TRBJ2-7; 8 nucleotides align to TRBD2. Unmatched junction bases numbered 8, after V lost 4 bases and J lost 0 bases. Germline CDR1 reads ENHRY; CDR2 reads SYGVKD. This CDR3 has 16 residues. CDR3 nucleotides: TGTGCCATCAGTGGGGCTAGCGGGCTCCTCTCCTACGAGCAGTACTTC. It codes for CAISGASGLLSYEQYF.

This clonotype has just a few counts. The CDR3 loop reads CASSESLLGSGNTIYF. CDR3 coding DNA: TGTGCCAGCAGTGAATCTTTGCTAGGCTCTGGAAACACCATATATTTT. J is TRBJ1-3 and V is TRBV25-1; D is unresolved. V lost 1 base to trimming and J lost 0 bases, with 10 bases between them. CDR1 and CDR2 (germline): MGHDK, SYGVNS. This CDR3 region has 16 residues.

The chain couples TRBV3-1 to TRBJ2-7; 9 bases line up with TRBD2. V trimming: 5 bases; J trimming: 3 bases; junction bases outside the gene matches: 8. Germline V gives CDR1 LGHDT, CDR2 YNNKEL (reference sequence). This CDR3 has 15 residues. CDR3 nucleotides: TGTGCCAGCAGCGCATTAGCGGGAGCCGACTACGAGCAGTACTTC. Its protein is CASSALAGADYEQYF.

This clonotype has a count of ten or more. The rearrangement uses TRBV9 and TRBJ1-6, with TRBD1 matching over 7 bases. Germline-derived CDR1 and CDR2 are SGDLS and YYNGEE. V lost 4 bases and J lost 7; bases outside the gene matches: 8. This CDR3 spans 15 amino acids. The CDR3 region is CASSPRQGGNSPLHF. CDR3 bases: TGTGCCAGCAGCCCCCGACAGGGAGGCAATTCACCCCTCCACTTT.

This clonotype was recorded at least ten times. V usage is TRBV6-1 and J usage is TRBJ1-2; D not resolved. V was clipped by 3 bases and J by 1 base, with 12 bases between them. The germline V gene has CDR1 MNHNS and CDR2 SASEGT. The CDR3 length is 15 residues. The CDR3 coding sequence is TGTGCCAGCAGTGATGAGCACGAGTTTAACTATGGCTACACCTTC. It translates to CASSDEHEFNYGYTF.

For the CDR3, the DNA is TGTGCCAGCTCACCACCGAAGGGGGGCATCGGGACCCAGTACTTC. Translation: CASSPPKGGIGTQYF. The chain is built from TRBV18 and TRBJ2-5, with D perhaps given as TRBD1 or TRBD2 (6 bases each). Trimming left V 0 bases short and J 7 bases short, with 15 bases between. Germline lookup yields CDR1 KGHSH and CDR2 LQKENI. This CDR3 spans 15 amino acids.

A word on this clonotype: A much larger clone differs by one base, so this may be a read error. The chain employs TRBV5-6 and TRBJ1-4, with a tentative D call TRBD1 (6 bases). This CDR3 contains 13 residues. CDR1 is SGHDT, CDR2 YYEEEE, per germline. CDR3 sequence (DNA): TGTGCCTGCAGCTTGGGGGCAGACGAAAAACTGTTTTTT. It is translated as CACSLGADEKLFF.

V gene TRBV27 combines with J gene TRBJ2-7; TRBD1 or TRBD2 may be the D gene (5 bases each). Trimming pared 5 bases from V and 6 bases from J, leaving 14 bases between. The CDR3 has 13 residues. Germline loops: CDR1 MNHEY, CDR2 SMNVEV (reference sequence). The CDR3 loop reads CASSRGVGGEQYF. The CDR3 nucleotides read TGTGCCAGCAGTAGAGGGGTCGGCGGCGAGCAGTACTTC.

This clonotype was counted a few times. This chain connects TRBV2 to TRBJ2-3; TRBD2 matches at 16 bases. The junction had 13 bases not matched to a gene; V was cut back by 3 bases and J by 1 base. The CDR3 totals 21 residues. Per germline, CDR1 SNHLY and CDR2 FYNNEI. The CDR3 loop reads CASSEAPPGTSGREGTDTQYF. The CDR3 nucleotides are TGTGCCAGCAGTGAGGCGCCACCCGGGACTAGCGGGAGGGAGGGCACAGATACGCAGTATTTT.

The chain combines TRBV27 with TRBJ2-7; 8 nucleotides match TRBD1. Trimming took 7 bases from V and 3 from J; bases not matched to a gene: 17. This CDR3 has 17 amino acids. The germline V gene has CDR1 MNHEY and CDR2 SMNVEV (reference sequence). The CDR3 is CASNLLTDRGPIYEQYF. The CDR3 nucleotides read TGTGCCAGCAATTTGCTGACTGACAGGGGACCTATCTACGAGCAGTACTTC.

In this sample, this clonotype turned up many times. In DNA, the CDR3 is TGTGCCAGCAGACAGGCGACTAGCACAGATACGCAGTATTTT. It codes for CASRQATSTDTQYF. The V and J genes are TRBV27 and TRBJ2-3, with TRBD1 as a possible D gene (5 bases). The CDR3 is 14 residues long. CDR1 and CDR2 (germline): MNHEY, SMNVEV (reference sequence). Trimming pared 6 bases from V and 0 bases from J, leaving 10 bases between.

In its sample, this clonotype was seen a few times. The CDR3 here is CSAREGTGAYGYTF. DNA for the CDR3: TGCAGTGCTAGAGAAGGGACAGGGGCCTATGGCTACACCTTC. This chain joins TRBV20-1 and TRBJ1-2; 10 bases agree with TRBD1. CDR3 length equals 14 residues. V was clipped by 0 bases and J by 4 bases; unmatched bases: 2. Germline V CDR1 and CDR2: DFQATT, SNEGSKA (reference sequence).

This clonotype was counted many times. The V call is TRBV27, the J call TRBJ2-7; D is ambiguous. CDR3 size: 15 residues. CDR1 and CDR2 from the germline V gene are MNHEY and SMNVEV (reference sequence). V dropped 6 bases and J dropped 0 bases, with 15 bases sitting between them. In nucleotides, the CDR3 is TGTGCCAGCAGCCCCGGATCCTACAGCTCCTACGAGCAGTACTTC. Its protein is CASSPGSYSSYEQYF.

The count of this clonotype is one. Since a much larger clone is just one base distant, this may be a read error. The rearrangement links TRBV19 to TRBJ1-5; no definite D call. The length of the CDR3 is 16 residues. V was shortened by 0 bases and J by 2 bases, with 11 bases between the two germline ends. CDR1 is LNHDA and CDR2 is SQIVND in the germline V gene (reference sequence). CDR3: CASSIDGWRGNQPQHF. The CDR3 DNA reads TGTGCCAGTAGTATAGATGGGTGGCGGGGCAATCAGCCCCAGCATTTT.

This clonotype occurred many times. The chain carries TRBV6-2 or TRBV6-3 and TRBJ2-7, with D possibly called TRBD1 or TRBD2 (5 bases each). The ends were cut back, 7 bases at V and 6 bases at J, with 13 bases in the middle. The CDR3 is made up of 12 amino acids. CDR1 is MNHEY and CDR2 is SVGEGT in the germline V gene. This CDR3 reads CASKNQGAEQYF. CDR3 bases: TGTGCCAGCAAAAACCAGGGAGCCGAGCAGTACTTC.

This clonotype was detected only a few times. The chain couples TRBV19 to TRBJ2-1; 12 bases map to TRBD1. V lost 7 bases, J lost 6 bases, and 4 bases stayed unmatched. The germline V gene has CDR1 LNHDA and CDR2 SQIVND (reference sequence). The CDR3 is 14 amino acids. CDR3 sequence reads: CASTGTGGVNEQFF. The CDR3 DNA reads as TGTGCCAGTACGGGGACAGGGGGCGTCAATGAGCAGTTCTTC.

Comments on this clonotype: This may come from a read error, since a much larger clone is one base off. The rearrangement uses TRBV3-1 and TRBJ1-6, with D unclear. CDR1 is LGHDT, CDR2 YNNKEL, per germline (reference sequence). The CDR3 covers 15 residues. Here the CDR3 reads CAGSQVGVGGSPLHF. The CDR3 region has the DNA TGTGCCGGCAGCCAAGTTGGGGTCGGCGGTTCACCCCTCCACTTT.